What follows describes a single TCR beta chain. The entry originates in a study of blood T cell repertoires in COVID-19. This table comes from immunoSEQ multiplex PCR, and its TCRdb copy is limited to in-frame clones, with some not included. The sample records approximately 200,000 clones, 86% being singletons. The trim removed 5 bases at V and 5 bases at J, leaving 7 bases unmatched. The CDR3 is 15 amino acids. CDR1 LNHDA and CDR2 SQIVND come from the germline V gene (reference sequence). Sequencing used PBMCs or T cells enriched from blood (not recorded which). The clonotype originates from a woman younger than 45 who had been exposed to COVID-19. This chain connects TRBV19 to TRBJ1-4; 8 bases are shared with TRBD1. CDR3 sequence reads: CASSPQGALNEKLFF. As DNA, the CDR3 is TGTGCCAGTAGTCCCCAGGGGGCCCTGAATGAAAAACTGTTTTTT.